One sample yielded the 9 T cell receptor beta chains listed below, sequenced in a study of T cell repertoires in cytomegalovirus infection. TCRdb fed the reads into MiXCR, producing one record per CDR3 protein. This sample has about 570,000 distinct CDR3 sequences, with over 35% found just once. The antigens these receptors bind are not known. The sample in question was cultured PBMCs, obtained from culture after CMV antigen stimulation. The receptors were gathered from a human donor in good health (CMV status not recorded). Some clones in this sample may be carry-over from other donors' samples.

This clonotype was observed a few times. The chain employs TRBV20-1 and TRBJ2-1; 13 bases line up with TRBD2. Unmatched junction bases numbered 15, after V lost 3 bases and J lost 4 bases. Germline V gene sequence: CDR1 DFQATT, CDR2 SNEGSKA (reference sequence). The CDR3 spans 19 residues. The CDR3: CSASPPGTSGVSVYNEQFF. The DNA for the CDR3 is TGCAGTGCTAGTCCCCCCGGGACTAGCGGGGTCTCGGTTTACAATGAGCAGTTCTTC.

In its sample, this clonotype was seen a few times. This chain connects TRBV7-2 to TRBJ2-7, with D perhaps assigned TRBD1 or TRBD2 (6 bases each). The CDR3 totals 13 residues. V lost 7 bases and J 2 bases, leaving 12 bases between the germline ends. Germline CDR1 SGHTA, CDR2 FQGNSA. CDR3: CASTLGGTYEQYF. CDR3 bases: TGTGCCAGCACCCTAGGGGGGACCTACGAGCAGTACTTC. The complete variable domain, with remaining parts taken from reference TRBV7-2 and TRBJ2-7, reads GAGVSQSPSNKVTEKGKDVELRCDPISGHTALYWYRQSLGQGLEFLIYFQGNSAPDKSGLPSDRFSAERTGGSVSTLTIQRTQQEDSAVYLCASTLGGTYEQYFGPGTRLTVT.

This clonotype was seen a handful of times. The chain has TRBV5-6 and TRBJ2-3, with D tentatively TRBD1 or TRBD2 (5 bases each). Deletions cut 0 bases from V and 4 bases from J, with 12 bases between. The germline gives CDR1 SGHDT, CDR2 YYEEEE. The CDR3 length is 15 residues. In DNA, the CDR3 is TGTGCCAGCAGCTTGGACAGGACTGCATCAGATACGCAGTATTTT. It codes for CASSLDRTASDTQYF.

The rearrangement joins TRBV7-2 to TRBJ1-4; no definite D call. The germline V gene has CDR1 SGHTA and CDR2 FQGNSA. This CDR3 has 13 amino acids. V gave up 3 bases and J gave up 8 bases, with 10 bases separating them. The CDR3 bases are TGTGCCAGCAGCTTGCAGCAGGCGGAAAAACTGTTTTTT. The encoded protein is CASSLQQAEKLFF.

The CDR3, as DNA: TGCAGTGCTATCCCCCTGACGGCCAACACCATATATTTT. As protein: CSAIPLTANTIYF. The gene calls are TRBV20-1 and TRBJ1-3, with no clear D. Trimming took off 4 bases at V and 7 bases at J, with 14 bases between the two ends. CDR3 length: 13 amino acids. CDR1 and CDR2 from the germline V gene are DFQATT and SNEGSKA (reference sequence).

This clonotype has just a few counts. The V call is TRBV2, the J call TRBJ1-5; TRBD1 agrees at 9 bases. CDR3 size: 15 residues. CDR1 and CDR2 from the germline V gene are SNHLY and FYNNEI. J lost 6 bases, V lost 3 bases, and 6 bases had no gene match. The CDR3 sequence is CASSDRTGALQPQHF. CDR3 nucleotide sequence: TGTGCCAGCAGTGATCGGACAGGGGCCCTTCAGCCCCAGCATTTT.

The count of this clonotype is one. The gene calls are TRBV20-1 and TRBJ2-1, with D perhaps matching TRBD2 (6 bases). The CDR3 totals 17 residues. Germline CDR1 and CDR2: DFQATT and SNEGSKA (reference sequence). V was pared by 0 bases and J by 2 bases, with 17 bases between. The CDR3 loop reads CSARDSYGTQPYNEQFF. The DNA of the CDR3 is TGCAGTGCTAGAGATTCGTACGGGACTCAACCCTACAATGAGCAGTTCTTC.

This clonotype was found once. The chain carries TRBV7-4 and TRBJ1-1; D ambiguous. Germline-derived CDR1 and CDR2 are SGHVT and SQSDAQ. With 9 bases removed from V and 0 bases from J, the gap between germline ends came to 14 bases. This CDR3 contains 14 residues. The CDR3 region is CASRSGILNTEAFF. CDR3 DNA sequence: TGTGCCAGTCGTTCGGGGATTTTGAACACTGAAGCTTTCTTT.

This clonotype showed up many times. The chain joins TRBV7-2 to TRBJ1-6, with D tentatively TRBD1 (5 bases). V was cut by 2 bases and J by 10 bases, with 12 bases left in between. The CDR3 totals 14 residues. The V gene's germline CDR1 is SGHTA and CDR2 FQGNSA. The CDR3 DNA reads as TGTGCCAGCAGCTTAACAGTTACAGGATCACCCCTCCACTTT. It encodes CASSLTVTGSPLHF.